The 9 T cell receptor beta chains below come from one sample, sequenced in a study of somatic reversion in DOCK8 deficiency. From roughly 100 ng genomic DNA, TRB libraries were made by one-step EuroClonality-NGS amplicon PCR. TCRdb fed the multiplex PCR reads into MiXCR, producing one record per CDR3 protein. This table has some 4,100 distinct CDR3 sequences, approximately 24% appearing once. What was sequenced was peripheral blood. These TCRs come from a human donor in good health.

A remark on this clonotype: A read error may explain this, as a much larger clone is one base away. The gene calls are TRBV11-2 and TRBJ2-7; 13 positions agree with TRBD2. CDR1 is SGHAT, CDR2 FQNNGV, per germline. This CDR3 comprises 16 residues. CDR3 region: CANSPGLAGAYYEQYF. DNA of the CDR3: TGTGCCAACAGCCCCGGACTAGCGGGGGCCTACTACGAGCAGTACTTC. The variable domain in full, with the rest retrieved from reference TRBV11-2 and TRBJ2-7, is EAGVAQSPRYKIIEKRQSVAFWCNPISGHATLYWYQQILGQGPKLLIQFQNNGVVDDSQLPKDRFSAERLKGVDSTLKIQPAKLEDSAVYLCANSPGLAGAYYEQYFGPGTRLTVT.

On this clonotype: Given a much more abundant clone one base away, this may be a read error. J is TRBJ1-2 and V is TRBV12-3 or TRBV12-4; D unclear. The CDR3 is 15 amino acids. V lost 1 base to trimming and J lost 2 bases, with 11 bases between them. This CDR3 is CASSLGLKTNYGYTF. Here the CDR3 DNA reads TGTGCCAGCAGTTTAGGGTTGAAAACCAACTATGGCTACACCTTC.

Comment on this clonotype: Because the CDR3 is missing its conserved closing phenylalanine or tryptophan, this is likely a read error. V gene TRBV28 combines with J gene TRBJ1-1; tentative D call: TRBD1 (5 bases). The CDR3 length is 15 residues. V was cut by 0 bases and J by 4 bases, with 12 bases left in between. Germline V gives CDR1 MDHEN, CDR2 SYDVKM. CDR3 region: CASSLWGSQGTEAFL. The CDR3 coding sequence is TGTGCCAGCAGTTTATGGGGCAGCCAGGGCACTGAAGCTTTCCTT.

Judged by abundance, this clonotype is medium-sized. The rearrangement uses TRBV7-9 and TRBJ1-6; D perhaps matches TRBD1 (5 bases). The CDR3 extends over 18 amino acids. V was cut by 0 bases and J by 3 bases, with 15 bases left in between. Looked up from germline, CDR1 is SEHNR and CDR2 is FQNEAQ (reference sequence). The CDR3 here is CASSLALGGGDYNSPLHF. CDR3 coding DNA: TGTGCCAGCAGCTTAGCGCTTGGGGGGGGAGACTATAATTCACCCCTCCACTTT.

J is TRBJ2-7 and V is TRBV19; the match to TRBD2 covers 7 bases. V shed 6 bases and J 9 bases; nucleotides not matched to a gene: 14. Germline V CDR1 and CDR2: LNHDA, SQIVND (reference sequence). The length of the CDR3 is 14 residues. The CDR3 loop reads CASSLEAQGGLQYF. For the CDR3, the DNA is TGTGCCAGTAGCCTGGAGGCGCAGGGAGGGTTGCAGTACTTC.

This clonotype qualifies as medium-sized. V and J are TRBV12-3 or TRBV12-4 and TRBJ2-7; tentatively, D is TRBD2 (6 bases). This CDR3 contains 11 residues. V was trimmed by 7 bases and J by 7 bases, leaving 11 bases between them. The CDR3 here is CASTLGREQYF. Here the CDR3 DNA reads TGTGCCAGCACCCTAGGGAGGGAGCAGTACTTC.

The chain has TRBV6-4 and TRBJ1-4; D ambiguous. V was shortened by 7 bases and J by 4 bases, with 10 bases between the two germline ends. Germline-derived CDR1 and CDR2 are MRHNA and SNTAGT. The CDR3 totals 13 residues. The CDR3 coding sequence is TGTGCCAGCAATGAAGGAGTTAATGAAAAACTGTTTTTT. Translation: CASNEGVNEKLFF.

This clonotype was counted between two and nine times. The gene calls are TRBV2 and TRBJ1-4; no clear D. This CDR3 region has 16 residues. The germline gives CDR1 SNHLY, CDR2 FYNNEI. With 7 bases removed from V and 0 bases from J, the gap between germline ends came to 15 bases. Here the CDR3 DNA reads TGTGCCAGCAAAGGGAGGGAACCGGCAACTAATGAAAAACTGTTTTTT. It codes for CASKGREPATNEKLFF.

The genes are TRBV20-1 and TRBJ2-5; D possibly corresponds to TRBD2 (6 bases). This CDR3 has 14 residues. Trimming took off 1 base at V and 0 bases at J, with 9 bases between the two ends. Germline V gene lookup returns CDR1 DFQATT and CDR2 SNEGSKA (reference sequence). The CDR3 DNA follows: TGCAGTGCTAGAGGTGGGGACTACCAAGAGACCCAGTACTTC. It yields the protein CSARGGDYQETQYF.